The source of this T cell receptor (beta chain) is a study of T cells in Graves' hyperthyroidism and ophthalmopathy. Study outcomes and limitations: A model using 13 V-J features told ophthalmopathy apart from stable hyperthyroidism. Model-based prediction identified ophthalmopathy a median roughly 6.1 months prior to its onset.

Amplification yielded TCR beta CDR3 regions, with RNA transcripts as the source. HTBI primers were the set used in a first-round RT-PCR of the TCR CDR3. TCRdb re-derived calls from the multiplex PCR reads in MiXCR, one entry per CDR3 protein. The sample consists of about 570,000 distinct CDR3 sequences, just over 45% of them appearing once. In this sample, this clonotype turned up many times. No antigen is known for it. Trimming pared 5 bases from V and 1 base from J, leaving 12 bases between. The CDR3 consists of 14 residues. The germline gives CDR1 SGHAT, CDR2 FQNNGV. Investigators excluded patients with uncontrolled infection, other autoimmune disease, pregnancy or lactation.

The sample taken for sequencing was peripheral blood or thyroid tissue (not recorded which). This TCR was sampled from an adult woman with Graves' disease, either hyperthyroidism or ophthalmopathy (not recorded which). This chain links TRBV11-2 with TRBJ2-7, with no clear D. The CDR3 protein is CASSLSTVSYEQYF. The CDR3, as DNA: TGTGCCAGCAGCCTTTCGACCGTATCCTACGAGCAGTACTTC.